This TCR beta chain came from a study of blood T cell repertoires in COVID-19. As for this clone: The same CDR3 can be traced to other DNA sequences in this sample.

TCRdb keeps only in-frame clones here, not all; method: immunoSEQ multiplex PCR. This table holds 220,000 or so clones, about 82% found once. Trimming removed 0 bases from V and 0 bases from J, with 9 bases in between. CDR1 is LGHNA and CDR2 is YSLEER in the germline V gene. The CDR3 has 17 amino acids. The rearrangement joins TRBV4-3 to TRBJ1-6; TRBD1 might be the D (6 bases). This clonotype was obtained from a woman between 50 and 59 years old who had recovered from COVID-19. The specimen was PBMCs or T cells enriched from blood (not recorded which). The CDR3 nucleotides read TGCGCCAGCAGCCAAGACAGGGGTAGCTCCTATAATTCACCCCTCCACTTT. This translates into CASSQDRGSSYNSPLHF.